This TCR beta chain originates from a study of CD8+ T cells in alopecia areata. Germline lookup yields CDR1 PRHDT and CDR2 FYEKMQ (reference sequence). CDR3 length: 12 residues. The V end lost 10 bases, the J end lost 4 bases, and 10 bases lay between the germline ends. Treatment described: oral pan-JAK inhibitor, 5-10 mg twice daily. Researchers picked out CD4+ and CD8+ T cells from PBMCs by sorting. Sequencing used cDNA as its template, made by extracting RNA and reverse transcribing it. Using immunoSEQ multiplex PCR, the repertoire was profiled, and TCRdb retains in-frame clones only, with some absent. The profile covers 190,000 or so clones, with roughly 62% appearing a single time and roughly 13% taken by the ten largest.

This chain links TRBV13 with TRBJ2-2, with unresolved D. The starting material was CD8+ T cells sorted from blood, obtained at week 24, from a patient treated with tofacitinib. The sequence derives from a human donor with alopecia areata. The CDR3 DNA follows: TGTGCCACCGTAGCAGGCACCGGGGAGCTGTTTTTT. This sequence encodes CATVAGTGELFF.